This T cell receptor (beta chain) emerged from a study of blood T cells in healthy people across ages. Study findings and constraints: Diversity estimates drawn from one million T cells were deemed underestimates. Long-lived donors carried more naive CD4+ cells and greater diversity than aged donors.

A second 7 to 11 cycle PCR used barcoded and J-beta primers. TCRdb re-derived calls from the 5' RACE reads in MiXCR, one entry per CDR3 protein. Of 600,000 to 800,000 distinct CDR3 sequences detected, about 21% appear once; the ten largest clones hold around 3.4%. The CDR3 has 13 amino acids. Trimming removed 5 bases at V and 5 bases at J, with 15 bases between. Germline CDR1 is DFQATT and CDR2 is SNEGSKA (reference sequence). This clonotype occurred a few times. Its target is unknown. Per sample, extraction of total RNA gave at least 5 micrograms in every case. V gene TRBV20-1 combines with J gene TRBJ2-5, with D possibly being TRBD1 (5 bases). Sequenced material: blood. This clonotype originated in a man between 65 and 79 years old in good health. The CDR3 sequence is CSAPLGPGETQYF. DNA for the CDR3: TGCAGTGCTCCGTTGGGGCCCGGGGAGACCCAGTACTTC.